This T cell receptor (beta chain) was sequenced during a study of regulatory T cells in long-lasting Graves disease. General observations from the study: It was in persistent disease that TRBV28, TRBJ1-2 and TRBJ2-5 were favored.

This clonotype was found a few times. The antigen is not known. Time point denoted: persistent/refractory GD, antithyroid drugs over 5 years with positive TRAb. PBMC RNA served as the TCR library source. The TCR beta library used iRepertoire HTBI primers with Arm-PCR amplification of CDR3. TCRdb re-called the multiplex PCR reads with MiXCR, one entry per CDR3 protein. The data hold about 430,000 distinct CDR3 sequences, with around 20% observed a single time. This CDR3 comprises 11 residues. CDR1 is SQVTM and CDR2 is ANQGSEA in the germline V gene. The ends were cut back, 5 bases at V and 5 bases at J, with 10 bases in the middle.

The chain recombines TRBV29-1 with TRBJ2-7; D not certain. The clonotype comes from a female donor with Graves disease. The sequencing here drew on peripheral blood mononuclear cells (PBMCs), taken when the disease was refractory, from a patient treated with antithyroid drugs. The CDR3 reads CSVQAYHEQYF. The CDR3 region has the DNA TGCAGCGTTCAGGCATACCACGAGCAGTACTTC.